This T cell receptor (delta chain) was recovered during a study of Vγ9Vδ2 T cells in congenital toxoplasmosis (dated by TCRdb to about 2021). Study-level background: To diagnose congenital toxoplasmosis, IgG, IgM and IgA serology, Western blot and an in-house interferon-gamma release assay were used. This study compared the CDR3 repertoires of the gamma and delta chains in sorted blood gammadelta T cells from congenitally T. gondii-infected infants versus uninfected infants. Infant repertoires were sequenced at 2 months after birth and at 1 year of age. TCR sequencing covered about 5 infected and over 9 uninfected infants at 2 months, plus 3 infected and 4 uninfected infants at 1 year.

The CDR3 has 21 amino acids, counting the end cysteine and phenylalanine. Just the 63-base CDR3 DNA is kept, in frame starting at base 1. The germline V gene sets CDR1 to GEAIGNYY and CDR2 to EKD. The same treatment, using spiramycin and/or pyrimethamine plus sulfadiazine plus folinic acid, was given to mothers of both infected and uninfected infants. All infants, infected and uninfected, were born by term delivery after more than 37 weeks of gestation. Around 0.97 mL of blood was turned into PBMCs through Lymphoprep gradient centrifugation, and the PBMCs were then cryopreserved in liquid nitrogen and sent to Belgium. After thawing, PBMCs were labeled with Zombie NIR viability dye and stained with CD3, TCR gammadelta, Vgamma9 and Vdelta2 antibodies. CD3+ TCRgammadelta+ T cells were sorted on a FACSAria III with a mean purity of approximately 98%. For each sample, RNA was extracted from about 9,700 sorted gammadelta T cells with the RNeasy Micro Kit. The infants were born to mothers who were enrolled with primary T. gondii infection during pregnancy. Infant peripheral blood was collected at an outpatient microbiology and virology center in Pavia, Italy.

Template-switch reverse transcription with SuperScript II was used to generate cDNA, with TRGC- and TRDC-specific primers combined in a single tube. The TRGC primer was designed so that it binds both the TRGC1 and the TRGC2 constant genes. The KAPA Real-Time Library Amplification Kit was used for TRG and TRD amplification, and AMPure XP bead purification was performed between steps. Index PCR with the Nextera XT Index Kit was used to attach Illumina sequencing adapters. Sequencing of TRG and TRD amplicons was performed on an Illumina MiSeq with the V2 300 kit, and 150 bp paired-end reads were generated. Turning to the authors' computational methods: Read quality was checked with FastQC version 0.11.8 before further analysis. Reads were mapped to GenBank TRG or TRD reference genes, and MiXCR version 3.0.3 was used to assemble CDR3 sequences. MiXCR defaults were kept, except that TRDD gene segments were assembled using 3 rather than 5 consecutive nucleotides. N additions, CDR3 length, J segment length and clonotype sharing between samples were calculated with VDJtools version 1.2.1. CDR3 sequences that were out of frame or contained stop codons were left out of the analysis. Infant repertoires were assessed for overlap with previously published fetal, cord blood and adult blood Vgamma9Vdelta2 repertoires. The public reads were reprocessed by TCRdb using CATT, and rows of matching DNA were later combined. In this record, the V and J calls reflect TCRdb's handling and not the investigators' own analysis. A total of about 410 delta-chain clones appear in this sample, approximately 40% of them only once. The ten largest clones represent about 32% of the sample.

What the authors observed across the whole study: High prevalence of a public TRGV9 clonotype was observed in both infected and uninfected infants. At 1 year of age, repertoire differences between infected and uninfected infants were less clear than at 2 months. At 2 months, TRGV9 and TRDV2 CDR3s of infected infants appeared to carry fewer N additions than uninfected infants, especially TRDV2-TRDJ1 sequences. Two months was the earliest age with enough suitable sample material for TCR repertoire analysis, so newborn repertoires were not sequenced. Among approximately 2-month-old infants, germline-encoded fetal-type TRDV2 CDR3 sequences seemed to show up more often in infected than in uninfected infants, which suggests an in utero expansion footprint.

Of note for this clone: Its antigen remains undetermined. A read error is the likely source, as a far larger clone sits one nucleotide away.

The sequenced material came from gamma-delta T cells from blood. The sequence joins TRDV2 to TRDJ3, and TRDD3 matches 13 of the central bases. This TCR derives from a child under 10 years old born to a mother with Toxoplasma gondii infection during pregnancy, either congenitally infected or uninfected (not recorded which). In nucleotides, the sequence is TGTGCCTGTGACACCGTTTACTGGGGGATACGAGACTCCTGGGTCACCCGACAGATGTTTTTC. The translation is CACDTVYWGIRDSWVTRQMFF.